These 26 T cell receptor beta chains originate from one sample sequenced in a study of control samples from healthy donors and cancer patients. Data came from immunoSEQ multiplex PCR; TCRdb stores just in-frame clones and leaves some out. The repertoire holds 20,000 to 25,000 clones, with approximately 89% as singletons. Sample: PBMCs. All receptors derive from a man between 60 and 70 years old with head and neck cancer.

This chain uses TRBV24-1 with TRBJ1-2; D is undetermined. The CDR3 is 12 amino acids. V lost 4 bases and J 5 bases, leaving 7 bases between the germline ends. Germline V gives CDR1 KGHDR, CDR2 SFDVKD. In DNA form, the CDR3 reads TGTGCCACCAGTGACCCTGGATATGGCTACACCTTC. It encodes CATSDPGYGYTF.

This clone appeared a few times. The sample has other DNA sequences that encode this CDR3 too. The CDR3 nucleotides are TGCGCCAGCAGTCCTGGGGGGGATAATGAGCAGTTCTTC. This translates into CASSPGGDNEQFF. The chain has TRBV5-1 and TRBJ2-1, with 7 bases lining up with TRBD2. This CDR3 comprises 13 residues. Trimming at V came to 5 bases and at J to 7 bases, leaving 6 bases not matched to a gene. The germline V gene encodes CDR1 SGHRS and CDR2 YFSETQ.

The CDR3 DNA reads as TGCAGCCCCGATCTCAATGAGCAGTTCTTC. Amino acids: CSPDLNEQFF. The V call is TRBV20-1, the J call TRBJ2-1; no clear D. From germline, CDR1 is DFQATT and CDR2 SNEGSKA (reference sequence). This CDR3 spans 10 amino acids.

The chain recombines TRBV3-1 (or the pseudogene TRBV3-2) with TRBJ2-3; no definite D call. CDR3 length: 16 residues. The germline V and J ends were trimmed by 3 bases and 1 base, with 14 bases remaining between them. The germline gives CDR1 LGHDT, CDR2 YNNKEL (reference sequence). The CDR3 protein is CASSQALPRGTDTQYF. The CDR3 region has the DNA TGTGCCAGCAGCCAGGCTCTACCGCGAGGCACAGATACGCAGTATTTT.

This chain uses TRBV19 with TRBJ1-6; D possibly corresponds to TRBD1 (6 bases). Trimming removed 6 bases at V and 10 bases at J, with 19 bases between. Germline CDR1 LNHDA, CDR2 SQIVND (reference sequence). The length of the CDR3 is 15 residues. The CDR3 is CASREGGQLRSPLHF. The CDR3, as DNA: TGTGCCAGTAGGGAGGGCGGACAGTTAAGATCACCCCTCCACTTT.

V is TRBV29-1 and J is TRBJ2-1; TRBD2 agrees at 8 bases. This CDR3 is 14 amino acids long. CDR1 is SQVTM and CDR2 is ANQGSEA in the germline V gene. Germline trimming cut 4 bases from V and 7 bases from J; bases unmatched to any gene: 9. The DNA of the CDR3 is TGCAGCGTTGCAGCGGGAGATGGGTCGAATGAGCAGTTCTTC. Its protein is CSVAAGDGSNEQFF.

The chain has TRBV15 and TRBJ2-7, with 7 bases that match TRBD1. CDR3 length: 15 amino acids. Germline CDR1 LNHNV, CDR2 YYDKDF (reference sequence). With 1 base clipped from V and 0 bases from J, the junction kept 3 bases outside the gene matches. CDR3 sequence reads: CATSRGTGSSYEQYF. DNA for the CDR3: TGTGCCACCAGCAGAGGGACAGGCAGCTCCTACGAGCAGTACTTC.

This chain connects TRBV7-9 to TRBJ2-7; 9 bases map to TRBD1. Germline V CDR1 and CDR2: SEHNR, FQNEAQ (reference sequence). The V gene end was trimmed by 5 bases and the J gene end by 0 bases; junction bases not matched to a gene: 8. There are 16 residues in the CDR3. DNA of the CDR3: TGTGCCAGCAGCAACACTGGGACAGGGACCTCCTACGAGCAGTACGTC. As protein: CASSNTGTGTSYEQYV.

The chain is built from TRBV6-4 and TRBJ2-2; 7 nucleotides align to TRBD2. CDR1 and CDR2 (germline): MRHNA, SNTAGT. After removal of 7 bases from V and 0 bases from J, the junction contained 2 bases not matched to a gene. CDR3 length: 14 residues. Written as DNA, the CDR3 is TGTGCCAGCAAAGGACTAGCGAACACCGGGGAGCTGTTTTTT. Encoded protein: CASKGLANTGELFF.

This clone was seen a few times. The chain employs TRBV4-1 and TRBJ2-3; possibly TRBD1 for D (6 bases). Germline lookup yields CDR1 MGHRA and CDR2 YSYEKL. V lost 4 bases to trimming and J lost 0 bases, with 17 bases between them. The CDR3 spans 17 residues. The CDR3 is CASSPGTPRGSTDTQYF. The CDR3 DNA is TGCGCCAGCAGCCCGGGGACCCCAAGGGGGAGCACAGATACGCAGTATTTT.

There are a few counts of this clone. The rearrangement links TRBV2 to TRBJ2-1; 10 positions match TRBD1. The CDR3 covers 15 residues. The ends lost 5 bases at V and 3 bases at J; junction bases unmatched: 4. Per the germline V gene, CDR1 is SNHLY and CDR2 is FYNNEI. The CDR3 DNA sequence: TGTGCCAGCAGTCTGGGACAGGGGATCTACAATGAGCAGTTCTTC. It is translated as CASSLGQGIYNEQFF.

The chain carries TRBV5-1 and TRBJ2-1; TRBD1 matches at 7 bases. The CDR3 is made up of 13 amino acids. Germline CDR1 reads SGHRS; CDR2 reads YFSETQ. V was pared by 4 bases and J by 7 bases, with 5 bases of the junction left unmatched. CDR3 nucleotide sequence: TGCGCCAGCAGCATAACAGGGGTGAATGAGCAGTTCTTC. Translation: CASSITGVNEQFF.

This sequence joins TRBV9 and TRBJ1-3; D not certain. V lost 3 bases and J 0 bases, leaving 4 bases between the germline ends. Germline V gene data show CDR1 as SGDLS and CDR2 as YYNGEE. The CDR3 spans 13 residues. CDR3 nucleotides: TGTGCCAGCAGCGACCACTCTGGAAACACCATATATTTT. This codes for CASSDHSGNTIYF.

Points on this clone: An end of the junction does not agree with germline; a read error may underlie this. V gene TRBV3-1 (or the pseudogene TRBV3-2) combines with J gene TRBJ2-7; 8 bases are a match to TRBD2. The CDR3 runs 18 residues. Per germline, CDR1 LGHDT and CDR2 YNNKEL (reference sequence). The CDR3 DNA reads as TGTGCCCGCAGCCAAGATCGGCCGGGGGCGGGGGGCTCCTACGAGCAGTACTTC. It translates to CARSQDRPGAGGSYEQYF.

The chain couples TRBV2 to TRBJ1-2, with 8 bases matching TRBD1. With V trimmed by 6 bases and J by 4 bases, 10 bases remained unmatched. The CDR3 has 15 amino acids. Germline CDR1 and CDR2: SNHLY and FYNNEI. CDR3 protein: CASRGSGGIVYGYTF. In nucleotides, the CDR3 is TGTGCCAGCAGGGGGTCAGGGGGCATCGTCTATGGCTACACCTTC.

This rearrangement joins TRBV5-5 to TRBJ1-4; D not certain. The germline gives CDR1 SGHKS, CDR2 YYEKEE (reference sequence). V lost 2 bases, J lost 5 bases, and 7 bases lay in between. The CDR3 extends over 13 amino acids. CDR3: CASSFTPNEKLFF. Here the CDR3 DNA reads TGTGCCAGCAGCTTTACCCCGAATGAAAAACTGTTTTTT.

The chain combines TRBV3-1 (or the pseudogene TRBV3-2) with TRBJ2-3; TRBD2 might be the D (6 bases). Germline CDR1 reads LGHDT; CDR2 reads YNNKEL (reference sequence). V gave up 2 bases and J gave up 2 bases, with 8 bases separating them. The CDR3 length is 14 residues. The CDR3 protein is CASSQRTTTDTQYF. The CDR3 region has the DNA TGTGCCAGCAGCCAAAGGACTACCACAGATACGCAGTATTTT.

The chain uses TRBV19 and TRBJ2-2; the D gene is possibly TRBD1 (5 bases). Germline V lookup: CDR1 LNHDA, CDR2 SQIVND (reference sequence). The CDR3 length is 14 residues. Trimming took 7 bases from V and 1 from J, leaving 10 bases between them. CDR3 protein: CASMGLRNTGELFF. Written as DNA, the CDR3 is TGTGCCAGTATGGGGCTCCGGAACACCGGGGAGCTGTTTTTT.

The CDR3 DNA reads as TGTGCCAGCAGCGTGGCGGGAGGGCCGGGAGAGACCCAGTACTTC. Its translation is CASSVAGGPGETQYF. The genes are TRBV9 and TRBJ2-5, with 9 bases matching TRBD2. V lost 2 bases and J lost 4; bases outside the gene matches: 6. This CDR3 region has 15 residues. The germline V gene has CDR1 SGDLS and CDR2 YYNGEE.

The chain uses TRBV27 and TRBJ1-5; D possibly corresponds to TRBD1 (5 bases). This CDR3 contains 15 residues. Between the trimmed V and J ends, which lost 3 bases and 1 base, there was a span of 10 bases. Germline V gene lookup returns CDR1 MNHEY and CDR2 SMNVEV (reference sequence). The CDR3 nucleotides are TGTGCCAGCAGTTTGTCGGCAGGGAGCAATCAGCCCCAGCATTTT. Translation gives CASSLSAGSNQPQHF.

The gene calls are TRBV4-1 and TRBJ2-3; the D gene is possibly TRBD2 (6 bases). Trimming pared 0 bases from V and 1 base from J, leaving 23 bases between. Looked up from germline, CDR1 is MGHRA and CDR2 is YSYEKL. This CDR3 spans 20 amino acids. The CDR3 DNA reads as TGCGCCAGCAGCCAAGAGGCCCCCTTGGGGGGAAGATTGGGCACAGATACGCAGTATTTT. Its protein is CASSQEAPLGGRLGTDTQYF.

Here the CDR3 DNA reads TGTGCCAGCAGTTTATACGGCACAGGGGGAAGTGAGCAGTTCTTC. Amino acids: CASSLYGTGGSEQFF. The V call is TRBV28, the J call TRBJ2-1; 8 bases are shared with TRBD1. The CDR3 has 15 residues. Germline CDR1 MDHEN, CDR2 SYDVKM. V trimming: 1 base; J trimming: 9 bases; junction bases outside the gene matches: 8.

The chain recombines TRBV5-1 with TRBJ2-4; TRBD1 agrees at 7 bases. Germline-derived CDR1 and CDR2 are SGHRS and YFSETQ. This CDR3 is built from 14 residues. The ends lost 4 bases at V and 9 bases at J; junction bases unmatched: 10. CDR3: CASSPLDRVGIQYF. In DNA, the CDR3 is TGCGCCAGCAGCCCGCTAGACAGGGTTGGCATTCAGTACTTC. Full variable domain (outside the CDR3, taken from reference TRBV5-1 and TRBJ2-4): KAGVTQTPRYLIKTRGQQVTLSCSPISGHRSVSWYQQTPGQGLQFLFEYFSETQRNKGNFPGRFSGRQFSNSRSEMNVSTLELGDSALYLCASSPLDRVGIQYFGAGTRLSVL.

This CDR3 reads CASSDDRDYEQYF. The CDR3 region has the DNA TGTGCCAGCAGCGACGACAGGGATTACGAGCAGTACTTC. The chain has TRBV12-3 or TRBV12-4 and TRBJ2-7; 7 positions agree with TRBD1. The trim removed 6 bases at V and 4 bases at J, leaving 6 bases unmatched. This CDR3 region has 13 residues.

V usage is TRBV5-1 and J usage is TRBJ2-1, with 10 bases fitting TRBD2. CDR1 and CDR2 from the germline V gene are SGHRS and YFSETQ. The V gene end was trimmed by 3 bases and the J gene end by 8 bases; junction bases not matched to a gene: 11. CDR3 size: 16 residues. The CDR3 DNA reads as TGCGCCAGCAGCTCCGAGCCTAGCGGGAGTGCGGATGAGCAGTTCTTC. This gives the protein CASSSEPSGSADEQFF.

This clone was detected only once. The rearrangement joins TRBV6-6 to TRBJ2-1; D is undetermined. V dropped 4 bases and J dropped 4 bases, with 17 bases sitting between them. The germline CDR1 and CDR2 sequences are MNHNY and SVGAGI (reference sequence). The CDR3 contains 16 residues. CDR3 sequence (DNA): TGTGCCAGCAGTTCTGCGGAGAGGCTAGGGTACAATGAGCAGTTCTTC. Residues: CASSSAERLGYNEQFF.